This TCR beta chain appears in the sequencing data of a study of blood T cell repertoires in COVID-19. Germline V lookup: CDR1 KGHSH, CDR2 LQKENI. The CDR3 extends over 17 amino acids. The V gene lost 2 bases and the J gene lost 0 bases, with 13 bases spanning the gap. Profiling relied on immunoSEQ multiplex PCR, and the TCRdb table lists in-frame clones only, not all of them. There are fewer than 300,000 clones in the sample; approximately 84% occur only once, and more than 1.4% lies in the top ten. Sequencing was done on a sample of peripheral blood. The rearrangement uses TRBV18 and TRBJ2-2; possibly TRBD1 for D (5 bases). The origin of this receptor is a human donor with COVID-19, enrolled during active disease. The donor label of this sample is uncertain. In nucleotides, the CDR3 is TGTGCCAGCTCACCATCCAACAGGCCCGCGAACACCGGGGAGCTGTTTTTT. Its translation: CASSPSNRPANTGELFF.